The 27 T cell receptor beta chains below all came from one sample that was sequenced in a study of OX40 agonist ivuxolimab in advanced cancers. Using immunoSEQ multiplex PCR, the repertoire was profiled, and TCRdb retains in-frame clones only, with some absent. The table records about 37,000 clones, around 89% of them present only once. The sequencing used CD4+ or CD8+ T cells sorted from blood, collected in a trial of the OX40 agonist ivuxolimab. These receptors were taken from an adult with an advanced solid tumor such as melanoma, head and neck, liver or kidney cancer.

The chain has TRBV2 and TRBJ2-7, with TRBD1 identical over 11 bases. Trimming removed 6 bases from V and 7 bases from J; junction bases left unmatched: 8. The CDR3 sequence is 14 residues long. Germline V gene sequence: CDR1 SNHLY, CDR2 FYNNEI. In DNA, the CDR3 is TGTGCCAGCAGCCCGAGGACAGGGGGCGGGGAGCAGTACTTC. It yields the protein CASSPRTGGGEQYF.

The rearrangement uses TRBV7-9 and TRBJ2-5; no definite D call. V was cut by 1 base and J by 1 base, with 10 bases left in between. The CDR3 covers 15 residues. Germline V lookup: CDR1 SEHNR, CDR2 FQNEAQ (reference sequence). As DNA, the CDR3 is TGTGCCAGCAGCTTAGGTACAGATGGCCAAGAGACCCAGTACTTC. This sequence encodes CASSLGTDGQETQYF.

This rearrangement joins TRBV10-1 to TRBJ2-5, with D hard to call. CDR1 and CDR2 (germline): WNHNN, SYGVQD (reference sequence). The V gene lost 1 base and the J gene lost 2 bases, with 8 bases spanning the gap. The CDR3 spans 14 residues. The CDR3 coding sequence is TGCGCCAGCAGTGAGTTGGCAGGACAAGAGACCCAGTACTTC. This codes for CASSELAGQETQYF.

The chain links TRBV18 to TRBJ1-5; no firm D call. V lost 3 bases, J lost 4 bases, and 7 bases lay in between. Germline loops: CDR1 KGHSH, CDR2 LQKENI. The length of the CDR3 is 13 residues. CDR3 DNA: TGTGCCAGCTCACCGGACCTTAATCAGCCCCAGCATTTT. Encoded protein: CASSPDLNQPQHF.

The chain links TRBV6-5 to TRBJ1-1; D gene uncertain. The germline V gene has CDR1 MNHEY and CDR2 SVGAGI. V was clipped by 0 bases and J by 4 bases, with 9 bases between them. The CDR3 loop spans 14 amino acids. In DNA form, the CDR3 reads TGTGCCAGCAGTTACTCGAAGGAGGGCACTGAAGCTTTCTTT. Translated: CASSYSKEGTEAFF.

The chain's CDR3 is CASSYSMGSDEQFF. As DNA, the CDR3 is TGTGCCAGCAGTTACTCGATGGGGTCAGATGAGCAGTTCTTC. The chain links TRBV6-5 to TRBJ2-1; no firm D call. The V end was cut by 0 bases, the J end by 8 bases, with 11 bases between. The V gene's germline CDR1 is MNHEY and CDR2 SVGAGI. CDR3 size: 14 residues.

The chain carries TRBV5-1 and TRBJ2-2, with D unresolved. Germline CDR1 reads SGHRS; CDR2 reads YFSETQ. Trimming took off 0 bases at V and 6 bases at J, with 6 bases between the two ends. There are 13 residues in the CDR3. The CDR3 here is CASSLEASGELFF. CDR3 DNA sequence: TGCGCCAGCAGCTTGGAAGCATCCGGGGAGCTGTTTTTT.

The rearrangement uses TRBV9 and TRBJ2-7, with D possibly being TRBD1 (5 bases). V was trimmed by 0 bases and J by 6 bases, leaving 16 bases between them. The germline V gene has CDR1 SGDLS and CDR2 YYNGEE. CDR3 size: 15 residues. CDR3 in DNA: TGTGCCAGCAGCGTAGCGGCCTCAAGGGGTGTCGAGCAGTACTTC. Translation gives CASSVAASRGVEQYF.

This clone was picked up one time. The sample carries other DNA sequences with the same CDR3. V is TRBV5-4 and J is TRBJ2-7; 10 positions match TRBD1. Germline V gives CDR1 SGHNT, CDR2 YYREEE (reference sequence). The CDR3 is 15 residues long. J gave up 4 bases and V 0 bases, and 4 bases lay outside the gene matches. The CDR3 protein is CASSLAGTGVYEQYF. The CDR3 DNA follows: TGTGCCAGCAGCTTGGCCGGGACAGGGGTTTACGAGCAGTACTTC.

Of note for this clone: The conserved final phenylalanine or tryptophan is absent from the CDR3, which likely points to a read error. The V and J genes are TRBV6-1 and TRBJ1-6; D may be TRBD1 (5 bases). This CDR3 is 16 amino acids long. Trimming took off 1 base at V and 10 bases at J, with 17 bases between the two ends. In germline, CDR1 is MNHNS, CDR2 SASEGT. The CDR3 coding sequence is TGTGCCAGCAGTGAAGAGCCGGCAGGGAAGGGATCACCCCTCCACCTT. Amino acid sequence: CASSEEPAGKGSPLHL.

The chain uses TRBV9 and TRBJ2-3; D gene uncertain. The germline V gene encodes CDR1 SGDLS and CDR2 YYNGEE. V was cut by 0 bases and J by 5 bases, with 4 bases left in between. This CDR3 is built from 12 residues. CDR3 sequence reads: CASSVVGDTQYF. The DNA of the CDR3 is TGTGCCAGCAGCGTAGTGGGAGATACGCAGTATTTT.

Only a few counts were recorded for this clone. One end of the junction does not line up with germline, which may come from a read error. The chain carries TRBV11-3 and TRBJ1-2; 9 bases fit TRBD1. CDR3 length: 12 residues. Germline lookup yields CDR1 SGHNT and CDR2 YENEEA. The CDR3 reads CASSLDNRGLHF. The CDR3 DNA sequence: TGTGCCAGCAGCTTAGATAACAGGGGGCTCCACTTC. Full variable domain (rest looked up from reference TRBV11-3 and TRBJ1-2): EAGVVQSPRYKIIEKKQPVAFWCNPISGHNTLYWYLQNLGQGPELLIRYENEEAVDDSQLPKDRFSAERLKGVDSTLKIQPAELGDSAVYLCASSLDNRGLHFGSGTRLTVV.

The chain couples TRBV5-5 to TRBJ2-7, with D perhaps assigned TRBD1 or TRBD2 (7 bases each). Per the germline V gene, CDR1 is SGHKS and CDR2 is YYEKEE (reference sequence). This CDR3 is 16 amino acids long. V was pared by 1 base and J by 4 bases, with 18 bases between. DNA for the CDR3: TGTGCCAGCAGCTTGACCGACCAGGGGGGGTTGTACGAGCAGTACTTC. This gives the protein CASSLTDQGGLYEQYF. Supplemented by reference TRBV5-5 and TRBJ2-7, the full variable domain reads DAGVTQSPTHLIKTRGQQVTLRCSPISGHKSVSWYQQVLGQGPQFIFQYYEKEERGRGNFPDRFSARQFPNYSSELNVNALLLGDSALYLCASSLTDQGGLYEQYFGPGTRLTVT.

The V and J genes are TRBV5-4 and TRBJ1-1, with D unresolved. Trimming removed 3 bases from V and 0 bases from J, with 12 bases in between. Germline loops: CDR1 SGHNT, CDR2 YYREEE (reference sequence). This CDR3 spans 15 amino acids. CDR3 loop: CASSSGGGMNTEAFF. The CDR3 DNA follows: TGTGCCAGCAGCTCGGGAGGAGGTATGAACACTGAAGCTTTCTTT.

CDR3 loop: CASSQRPGTEFPYEQYF. The CDR3 nucleotides read TGCGCCAGCAGCCAAAGGCCCGGGACGGAGTTTCCCTACGAGCAGTACTTC. The chain recombines TRBV4-1 with TRBJ2-7, with D perhaps assigned TRBD1 or TRBD2 (5 bases each). This CDR3 has 17 residues. Trimming cost V 2 bases and J 2 bases, with 19 bases left between them. CDR1 MGHRA and CDR2 YSYEKL come from the germline V gene.

The chain uses TRBV27 and TRBJ2-7; a possible D gene is TRBD1 (6 bases). Trimming left V 6 bases short and J 3 bases short, with 15 bases between. This CDR3 spans 14 amino acids. Germline V CDR1 and CDR2: MNHEY, SMNVEV (reference sequence). CDR3 coding DNA: TGTGCCAGCAGCCGAACAGGGTTGAACTACGAGCAGTACTTC. Translated: CASSRTGLNYEQYF.

This rearrangement joins TRBV29-1 to TRBJ1-2, with D uncertain. CDR1 and CDR2 (germline): SQVTM, ANQGSEA. The V and J ends lost 2 bases and 4 bases respectively, with 8 bases between them. The CDR3 is 12 amino acids. CDR3 protein: CSVETMTYGYTF. The CDR3 nucleotides read TGCAGCGTTGAAACAATGACCTATGGCTACACCTTC.

The chain has TRBV11-2 and TRBJ1-1, with TRBD1 matching over 11 bases. Per germline, CDR1 SGHAT and CDR2 FQNNGV. The CDR3 runs to 15 residues. V gave up 5 bases and J gave up 5 bases; unmatched junction bases: 7. Here the CDR3 DNA reads TGTGCCAGCAGCCAAGCCGGGACAGGGGGGACTGAAGCTTTCTTT. It encodes CASSQAGTGGTEAFF.

V usage is TRBV7-6 and J usage is TRBJ1-1; D remains ambiguous. V shed 5 bases and J shed 8 bases, with 15 bases lying between them. This CDR3 region has 13 residues. The germline CDR1 and CDR2 sequences are SGHVS and FNYEAQ. The CDR3 nucleotides read TGTGCCAGCAGCCCTCTGGGAGCGAGGGAAGCTTTCTTT. Its protein product is CASSPLGAREAFF.

The V and J genes are TRBV10-3 and TRBJ2-3; D remains ambiguous. Trimming pared 8 bases from V and 7 bases from J, leaving 13 bases between. Germline V gene sequence: CDR1 ENHRY, CDR2 SYGVKD. The CDR3 runs to 12 residues. The CDR3 bases are TGTGCCATCTTCGACGGGTTGAATACGCAGTATTTT. Encoded protein: CAIFDGLNTQYF.

V usage is TRBV4-1 and J usage is TRBJ1-2; the D gene is possibly TRBD1 (6 bases). This CDR3 region has 15 residues. The V gene lost 0 bases and the J gene lost 3 bases, with 11 bases spanning the gap. Germline CDR1 is MGHRA and CDR2 is YSYEKL. The CDR3 DNA reads as TGCGCCAGCAGCCAAGAAGGCAGGGGCGACTATGGCTACACCTTC. This encodes CASSQEGRGDYGYTF.

The rearrangement joins TRBV7-9 to TRBJ2-7, with D hard to call. The CDR3 covers 14 residues. In germline, CDR1 is SEHNR, CDR2 FQNEAQ (reference sequence). V was pared by 5 bases and J by 3 bases, with 14 bases between. The DNA for the CDR3 is TGTGCCAGCAGCCAGATGGCAGGCAACTACGAGCAGTACTTC. It encodes CASSQMAGNYEQYF.

This clone occurred a few times. This chain links TRBV4-3 with TRBJ1-1, with D uncertain. The CDR3 sequence is 14 residues long. Between the trimmed V and J ends, which lost 0 bases and 9 bases, there was a span of 14 bases. Germline V gene sequence: CDR1 LGHNA, CDR2 YSLEER. The CDR3 sequence is CASSQDTRRVQAFF. The CDR3 DNA follows: TGCGCCAGCAGCCAAGATACAAGGAGAGTGCAAGCTTTCTTT.

This clone was seen a single time. The chain employs TRBV5-1 and TRBJ2-3, with 15 bases that match TRBD2. The CDR3 extends over 18 amino acids. Germline V CDR1 and CDR2: SGHRS, YFSETQ. V was pared by 0 bases and J by 4 bases, with 6 bases of the junction left unmatched. The CDR3 DNA follows: TGCGCCAGCAGCTTGGGGGGACTAGCGGGAGGACGACCAGATACGCAGTATTTT. Translated: CASSLGGLAGGRPDTQYF.

J is TRBJ2-5 and V is TRBV10-3, with TRBD1 as a possible D gene (6 bases). V lost 4 bases, J lost 0 bases, and 6 bases lay in between. This CDR3 comprises 13 residues. The germline V gene has CDR1 ENHRY and CDR2 SYGVKD. The CDR3: CAISGDNQETQYF. CDR3 in DNA: TGTGCCATCAGTGGGGACAACCAAGAGACCCAGTACTTC.

J is TRBJ1-2 and V is TRBV20-1; D is unresolved. The V end was cut by 2 bases, the J end by 8 bases, with 9 bases between. CDR1 is DFQATT, CDR2 SNEGSKA, per germline (reference sequence). This CDR3 comprises 11 residues. CDR3 sequence: CSARSVGGYTF. CDR3 bases: TGCAGTGCTAGATCTGTAGGAGGCTACACCTTC.

The chain links TRBV13 to TRBJ1-2; D gene uncertain. Germline V gene lookup returns CDR1 PRHDT and CDR2 FYEKMQ (reference sequence). V was clipped by 6 bases and J by 4 bases, with 9 bases between them. The length of the CDR3 is 12 residues. CDR3 sequence (DNA): TGTGCCAGCAGTATAGGGATCTATGGCTACACCTTC. Residues: CASSIGIYGYTF. Combining the CDR3 with reference TRBV13 and TRBJ1-2 gives the whole variable domain AAGVIQSPRHLIKEKRETATLKCYPIPRHDTVYWYQQGPGQDPQFLISFYEKMQSDKGSIPDRFSAQQFSDYHSELNMSSLELGDSALYFCASSIGIYGYTFGSGTRLTVV.